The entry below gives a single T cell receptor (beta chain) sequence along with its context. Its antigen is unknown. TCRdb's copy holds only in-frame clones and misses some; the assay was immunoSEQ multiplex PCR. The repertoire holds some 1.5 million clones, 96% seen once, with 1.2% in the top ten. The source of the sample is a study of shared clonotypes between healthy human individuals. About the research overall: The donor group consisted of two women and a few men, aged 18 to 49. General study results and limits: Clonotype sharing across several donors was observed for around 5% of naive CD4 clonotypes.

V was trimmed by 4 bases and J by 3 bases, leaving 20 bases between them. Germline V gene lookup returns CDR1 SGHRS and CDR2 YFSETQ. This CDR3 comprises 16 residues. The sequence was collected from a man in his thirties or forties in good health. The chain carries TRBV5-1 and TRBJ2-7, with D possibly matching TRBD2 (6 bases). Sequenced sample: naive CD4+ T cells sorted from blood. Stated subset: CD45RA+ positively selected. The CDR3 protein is CASSAGPGLGGYEQYF. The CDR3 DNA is TGCGCCAGCAGCGCAGGACCGGGACTCGGAGGCTACGAGCAGTACTTC.